This TCR beta chain derives from a study of blood T cell repertoires in COVID-19. Study information: Sites in the United States, Italy and Spain provided acute and convalescent COVID-19 samples. T cells, B-cell-depleted T cells, or PBMCs supplied cDNA or gDNA.

This clone is categorized as medium-sized. Assay used: immunoSEQ multiplex PCR; TCRdb lists only in-frame clones, some missing. The data hold 50,000 or so clones, with roughly 77% observed a single time. CDR1 is SGHTA, CDR2 FQGTGA, per germline. V lost 2 bases to trimming and J lost 7 bases; unmatched junction nucleotides: 5. The CDR3 is 15 amino acids. Sequenced: peripheral blood. The receptor was derived from a human donor with active or convalescent COVID-19. The donor label of this sample is uncertain. The chain couples TRBV7-3 to TRBJ2-1, with 10 bases aligning to TRBD1. CDR3 in amino acids: CASSLGQGDMNEQFF. The CDR3 DNA follows: TGTGCCAGCAGCTTAGGACAGGGGGACATGAATGAGCAGTTCTTC.